These T cell receptor beta chains were read from a single sample in a study of blood T cell repertoires in COVID-19. Profiled with immunoSEQ multiplex PCR; TCRdb holds only in-frame clones, not every one. This table holds about 300,000 clones, 65% to 90% found once. Input material: PBMCs or T cells enriched from blood (not recorded which). Every receptor here comes from a man aged 25 to 45 who had recovered from COVID-19. Each CDR3 is given with its conserved first and last residue. D genes are given only for firm matches. Clone size is shown for a subset of rows, as once, few, many or a class of expanded clone.

>TRBJ2-3|TRBV7-9|TRBD1|NA|16
CASSRDRPPNTDTQYF
TGTGCCAGCAGCCGGGACAGGCCCCCTAACACAGATACGCAGTATTTT
>TRBJ2-2|TRBV6-4|TRBD1|NA|15
CASSNGQGNTGELFF
TGTGCCAGCAGCAACGGACAGGGGAACACCGGGGAGCTGTTTTTT
>TRBJ1-2|TRBV19|NA|NA|13
CASKEEINYGYTF
TGTGCCAGTAAGGAGGAGATTAACTATGGCTACACCTTC
>TRBJ1-2|TRBV9|NA|NA|15
CASTPQRAGNYGYTF
TGTGCCAGCACCCCCCAAAGGGCGGGTAACTATGGCTACACCTTC
>TRBJ1-5|TRBV2|TRBD1|NA|14
CASSGTGEYQPQHF
TGTGCCAGCAGTGGGACAGGGGAGTATCAGCCCCAGCATTTT
>TRBJ2-2|TRBV5-4|TRBD1|NA|17
CASSANPGTGGSGELFF
TGTGCCAGCAGCGCGAATCCCGGGACAGGGGGCTCCGGGGAGCTGTTTTTT
>TRBJ1-1|TRBV19|TRBD1|NA|14
CASSITQGGAEAFF
TGTGCCAGTAGTATAACTCAGGGGGGCGCTGAAGCTTTCTTT
>TRBJ1-6|TRBV2|NA|NA|13
CATLPGRASPLHF
TGTGCCACCCTCCCGGGGAGGGCTTCACCCCTCCACTTT
>TRBJ1-1|TRBV3-1/TRBV3-2|NA|few|13
CASSQGGGTEAFF
TGTGCCAGCAGCCAAGGGGGGGGAACTGAAGCTTTCTTT
>TRBJ1-2|TRBV14|NA|NA|16
CASSARQNPRNYGYTF
TGTGCCAGCAGCGCCCGACAGAACCCAAGAAACTATGGCTACACCTTC
>TRBJ1-5|TRBV7-8|TRBD1|NA|14
CASSSGGSNQPQHF
TGTGCCAGCAGCTCAGGGGGGAGCAATCAGCCCCAGCATTTT
>TRBJ2-7|TRBV3-1/TRBV3-2|NA|NA|12
CASSQKGNEQYF
TGTGCCAGCAGCCAAAAGGGGAATGAGCAGTACTTC
>TRBJ1-6|TRBV28|TRBD1|NA|15
CASSREGAGNSPLHF
TGTGCCAGCAGTCGGGAGGGGGCAGGGAATTCACCCCTCCACTTT
>TRBJ2-3|TRBV11-3|TRBD2|NA|15
CASAGASGPTDTQYF
TGTGCCAGCGCAGGGGCTAGCGGGCCCACAGATACGCAGTATTTT
>TRBJ1-5|TRBV5-5|TRBD1|once|17
CASSLDRAQVRNQPQHF
TGTGCCAGCAGCCTCGACAGGGCACAGGTTCGCAATCAGCCCCAGCATTTT
>TRBJ2-7|TRBV18|NA|NA|15
CASSPPRGNRYEQYF
TGTGCCAGCTCACCACCGAGGGGGAATCGGTACGAGCAGTACTTC
>TRBJ1-6|TRBV27|NA|NA|13
CASRGERESPLHF
TGTGCCAGCAGAGGGGAACGAGAGTCACCCCTCCACTTT
>TRBJ2-1|TRBV7-9|NA|once|12
CASSPTFREQFF
TGTGCCAGCAGCCCCACCTTCAGAGAGCAGTTCTTC
>TRBJ2-7|TRBV11-3|NA|once|15
CASSLFVGRGYEQYF
TGTGCCAGCAGCTTATTTGTGGGCAGGGGCTACGAGCAGTACTTC
>TRBJ1-3|TRBV12-3/TRBV12-4|NA|NA|13
CASSDSSGNTIYF
TGTGCCAGCAGCGACAGCTCTGGAAACACCATATATTTT
>TRBJ1-4|TRBV29-1|NA|NA|13
CSVTGTTNEKLFF
TGCAGCGTTACAGGGACAACTAATGAAAAACTGTTTTTT
>TRBJ1-5|TRBV5-6|NA|once|14
CASTLGGANQPQHF
TGTGCCAGCACCCTAGGGGGGGCCAATCAGCCCCAGCATTTT
>TRBJ2-2|TRBV11-2|NA|NA|13
CASSLGGVGELFF
TGTGCCAGCAGCTTAGGGGGAGTTGGGGAGCTGTTTTTT
>TRBJ2-7|TRBV5-5|NA|NA|10
CASSPGEQYF
TGTGCCAGCAGCCCGGGGGAGCAGTACTTC
>TRBJ2-2|TRBV6-5|TRBD2|NA|16
CASRSGTSGITGELFF
TGTGCCAGCCGTTCCGGGACTAGCGGGATCACCGGGGAGCTGTTTTTT
>TRBJ1-1|TRBV19|TRBD1|NA|16
CASSIGYRGMNTEAFF
TGTGCCAGTAGTATAGGTTACAGGGGCATGAACACTGAAGCTTTCTTT
>TRBJ1-1|TRBV27|NA|NA|11
CASSLGQEAFF
TGTGCCAGCAGTTTAGGACAGGAAGCTTTCTTT
>TRBJ1-6|TRBV9|NA|NA|14
CASSARQSNSPLHF
TGTGCCAGCAGCGCCAGACAGTCGAATTCACCCCTCCACTTT
>TRBJ1-5|TRBV5-1|NA|once|16
CASSLGAGEGNQPQHF
TGCGCCAGCAGCCTGGGCGCGGGGGAGGGCAATCAGCCCCAGCATTTT
>TRBJ1-1|TRBV5-1|NA|NA|14
CASSLSGLNTEAFF
TGCGCCAGCAGCTTGAGTGGCCTGAACACTGAAGCTTTCTTT
>TRBJ2-7|TRBV6-5|NA|NA|14
CASSNQAISYEQYF
TGTGCCAGCAGCAACCAGGCGATCTCCTACGAGCAGTACTTC
>TRBJ1-6|TRBV12-3/TRBV12-4|NA|NA|12
CASRLNNSPLHF
TGTGCCAGCAGGCTAAATAATTCACCCCTCCACTTT
>TRBJ1-6|TRBV7-9|NA|NA|14
CASSLVGSNSPLHF
TGTGCCAGCAGCTTAGTGGGCAGTAATTCACCCCTCCACTTT
>TRBJ2-1|TRBV4-2|TRBD2|NA|16
CASSDSSGSTNNEQFF
TGTGCCAGCAGCGACTCTAGCGGGAGTACCAACAATGAGCAGTTCTTC
>TRBJ2-2|TRBV24-1|TRBD2|NA|15
CATSPTSRDTGELFF
TGTGCCACCAGTCCGACTAGCAGAGACACCGGGGAGCTGTTTTTT
>TRBJ1-1|TRBV6-4|TRBD1|NA|13
CASSEQGGTEAFF
TGTGCCAGCAGTGAACAGGGGGGCACTGAAGCTTTCTTT
>TRBJ2-5|TRBV3-1/TRBV3-2|NA|NA|17
CASSPSGWANQQETQYF
TGTGCCAGCAGCCCGTCAGGGTGGGCTAACCAGCAAGAGACCCAGTACTTC
>TRBJ1-2|TRBV19|TRBD1|NA|15
CASISPDRGYYGYTF
TGTGCCAGTATCTCCCCGGACAGGGGGTACTATGGCTACACCTTC
>TRBJ1-5|TRBV28|TRBD1|few|15
CASSPQGGGNQPQHF
TGTGCCAGCAGTCCCCAGGGGGGAGGCAATCAGCCCCAGCATTTT
>TRBJ1-2|TRBV6-5|NA|NA|14
CASTPGGRERGYTF
TGTGCCAGCACCCCCGGCGGGAGGGAGAGGGGCTACACCTTC
>TRBJ2-7|TRBV11-2|TRBD2|NA|15
CASSLEASGSYEQYF
TGTGCCAGCAGCTTAGAAGCTAGCGGGAGCTACGAGCAGTACTTC
>TRBJ2-2|TRBV9|NA|NA|14
CASSGTVNTGELFF
TGTGCCAGCAGTGGCACAGTGAACACCGGGGAGCTGTTTTTT
>TRBJ1-5|TRBV10-3|TRBD1|NA|15
CAISGTGGSNQPQHF
TGTGCCATCAGTGGTACAGGGGGGAGCAATCAGCCCCAGCATTTT
>TRBJ2-4|TRBV19|TRBD1|NA|14
CASRVTGGEDIQYF
TGTGCCAGCCGAGTGACAGGGGGGGAGGACATTCAGTACTTC
>TRBJ1-6|TRBV11-3|NA|NA|14
CASRPGQGNSPLHF
TGTGCCAGCAGACCGGGGCAGGGGAACTCACCCCTCCACTTT
>TRBJ1-1|TRBV6-5|NA|NA|13
CASSYAMNTEAFF
TGTGCCAGCAGTTACGCGATGAACACTGAAGCTTTCTTT
>TRBJ1-5|TRBV6-5|TRBD1|NA|15
CASSPQGTPNQPQHF
TGTGCCAGCAGTCCACAGGGGACTCCCAATCAGCCCCAGCATTTT
>TRBJ1-4|TRBV19|NA|NA|15
CASSAPLRANEKLFF
TGTGCCAGTAGTGCACCTTTGAGGGCTAATGAAAAACTGTTTTTT
>TRBJ1-6|TRBV11-2|TRBD1|NA|15
CASSTRQGWNSPLHF
TGTGCCAGCAGCACCCGACAGGGGTGGAATTCACCCCTCCACTTT
>TRBJ1-2|TRBV14|NA|NA|13
CASSQGARGGYTF
TGTGCCAGCAGCCAAGGGGCCAGGGGTGGCTACACCTTC
>TRBJ2-1|TRBV6-2/TRBV6-3|NA|once|17
CASSYRTGLPSYNEQFF
TGTGCCAGCAGTTACCGTACAGGGCTCCCTTCCTACAATGAGCAGTTCTTC
>TRBJ1-1|TRBV6-5|NA|NA|12
CASSYVAGEAFF
TGTGCCAGCAGTTACGTGGCAGGTGAAGCTTTCTTT
>TRBJ1-5|TRBV28|NA|once|15
CASSLGDRNNQPQHF
TGTGCCAGCAGTTTAGGCGACAGGAACAATCAGCCCCAGCATTTT
>TRBJ1-1|TRBV5-4|TRBD1|NA|15
CASSLAGGLNTEAFF
TGTGCCAGCAGCTTGGCAGGGGGCCTGAACACTGAAGCTTTCTTT
>TRBJ2-6|TRBV5-1|NA|NA|16
CASSALQGRGANVLTF
TGCGCCAGCAGCGCCCTACAAGGGAGGGGGGCCAACGTCCTGACTTTC
>TRBJ2-1|TRBV10-3|NA|NA|16
CAISESQAQTHNEQFF
TGTGCCATCAGTGAGTCCCAGGCCCAGACCCACAATGAGCAGTTCTTC